Shown below are 10 T cell receptor beta chains from a single sample sequenced in a study of CD8 T cells in Susac syndrome. Random hexamers primed reverse transcription of about 0.45 to 1 ug RNA. TCRdb reprocessed the immunoSEQ multiplex PCR reads via MiXCR and lists one record per CDR3 protein. The sample records 200,000 or so distinct CDR3 sequences, around 96% being singletons. Sequenced sample: CD4+ T cells from PBMCs. These receptors all come from a human donor with multiple sclerosis.

The chain joins TRBV4-1 to TRBJ1-2, with D possibly TRBD1 on 5 matching bases. The CDR3 runs 15 residues. Trimming stripped 1 base from V and 6 bases from J, with 15 bases between. Germline CDR1 reads MGHRA; CDR2 reads YSYEKL. The CDR3 here is CASSQVFREFNGYTF. The CDR3 region has the DNA TGCGCCAGCAGCCAAGTGTTCAGGGAATTCAATGGCTACACCTTC.

The chain joins TRBV29-1 to TRBJ1-2; D is possibly TRBD1 (5 bases). V shed 7 bases and J shed 9 bases, with 18 bases lying between them. This CDR3 region has 12 residues. Germline CDR1 and CDR2: SQVTM and ANQGSEA. The CDR3 DNA reads as TGCAGCGCAGACCGGGACGAATTCCGCTACACCTTC. Its protein product is CSADRDEFRYTF.

The chain uses TRBV9 and TRBJ2-5, with D perhaps assigned TRBD1 or TRBD2 (5 bases each). Trimming cost V 4 bases and J 5 bases, with 18 bases left between them. This CDR3 spans 15 amino acids. Germline V gene data show CDR1 as SGDLS and CDR2 as YYNGEE. CDR3 DNA sequence: TGTGCCAGCAGCTCTCGTGGGGGTGTCGGGGAGACCCAGTACTTC. This translates into CASSSRGGVGETQYF.

This chain uses TRBV12-3 or TRBV12-4 with TRBJ1-4; D is ambiguous. The CDR3 spans 13 residues. V gave up 2 bases and J gave up 8 bases, with 9 bases separating them. This chain's CDR3 is CASSLLAGEKLFF. The CDR3, as DNA: TGTGCCAGCAGTTTACTGGCGGGGGAAAAACTGTTTTTT.

The chain recombines TRBV20-1 with TRBJ2-1; D is perhaps TRBD2 (5 bases). Germline CDR1 reads DFQATT; CDR2 reads SNEGSKA (reference sequence). CDR3 size: 12 residues. Deletions cut 3 bases from V and 7 bases from J, with 10 bases between. The CDR3 loop reads CSASHGVNEQFF. CDR3 in DNA: TGCAGTGCTAGCCACGGGGTAAATGAGCAGTTCTTC.

J is TRBJ1-2 and V is TRBV29-1, with 7 bases fitting TRBD1. The CDR3 contains 14 residues. After removal of 1 base from V and 4 bases from J, the junction contained 6 bases not matched to a gene. CDR1 and CDR2 (germline): SQVTM, ANQGSEA. In DNA, the CDR3 is TGCAGCGTTGAAGGCAGGGGGTTGAGCTATGGCTACACCTTC. The encoded protein is CSVEGRGLSYGYTF.

This clonotype was detected a few times. The chain combines TRBV13 with TRBJ2-3; D gene uncertain. Per germline, CDR1 PRHDT and CDR2 FYEKMQ (reference sequence). Trimming pared 2 bases from V and 0 bases from J, leaving 9 bases between. CDR3 length equals 15 residues. The CDR3 DNA reads as TGTGCCAGCAGCTTATCGGTAGCTAGCACAGATACGCAGTATTTT. Encoded protein: CASSLSVASTDTQYF.

This clonotype was detected once. V gene TRBV20-1 combines with J gene TRBJ2-3; D gene uncertain. The CDR3 runs 11 residues. Germline V gives CDR1 DFQATT, CDR2 SNEGSKA (reference sequence). The ends were cut back, 5 bases at V and 5 bases at J, with 8 bases in the middle. For the CDR3, the DNA is TGCAGTGCTCTTCGGAGAGATACGCAGTATTTT. Its translation: CSALRRDTQYF.

Here the CDR3 reads CASSLGRDGEAFF. The CDR3 nucleotides are TGCGCCAGCAGCTTGGGACGGGACGGTGAAGCTTTCTTT. The rearrangement uses TRBV5-1 and TRBJ1-1, with D perhaps matching TRBD1 (5 bases). Trimming took off 0 bases at V and 7 bases at J, with 10 bases between the two ends. The CDR3 consists of 13 residues. Germline lookup yields CDR1 SGHRS and CDR2 YFSETQ.

The V call is TRBV20-1, the J call TRBJ2-5; 11 bases align to TRBD2. This CDR3 comprises 15 residues. Germline CDR1 and CDR2: DFQATT and SNEGSKA (reference sequence). Trimming took 5 bases from V and 2 from J; bases not matched to a gene: 7. For the CDR3, the DNA is TGCAGTGCTCCTCCGGGACTAGCGGTTCAAGAGACCCAGTACTTC. Translating it yields CSAPPGLAVQETQYF.